This T cell receptor (beta chain) was identified during a study of blood T cell repertoires in COVID-19. Study-level background: PBMCs, B-cell-depleted T cells, or T cells provided the cDNA or gDNA that made up the material.

From germline, CDR1 is MDHEN and CDR2 SYDVKM. V lost 5 bases, J lost 6 bases, and 14 bases stayed unmatched. This CDR3 region has 16 residues. In the study's own analysis: Reference gene primer amplification gave nucleated cell count estimates. Sequencing was performed with immunoSEQ multiplex PCR; in TCRdb, only in-frame clones are kept and a portion is missing. V and J calls and clone size are as listed in that table; D and trimming were resolved from the DNA. Among 260,000 or so clones, roughly 82% were seen once, and the ten largest hold around 5%. Sequenced input: peripheral blood. The chain joins TRBV28 to TRBJ1-1, with 8 bases that match TRBD1. The TCR originated in a woman aged 70 to 79 with acute or convalescent COVID-19. In DNA, the CDR3 is TGTGCCAGCAGTCTCACAGGGGGAGGGAGAAGGCCTGAAGCTTTCTTT. Protein product: CASSLTGGGRRPEAFF.